Listed below are T cell receptor beta chains from one sample, sequenced in a study of T-cell reconstitution after alpha-beta-depleted transplantation in children. MiXCR, applied by TCRdb to the PCR reads, yields one record per CDR3 protein. Of about 110,000 distinct CDR3 sequences listed, 5% to 7% were seen once; the top ten hold approximately 25%. The sample was PBMCs, mostly from graft donor cells, taken 360 days after TCRalphabeta/CD19-depleted stem cell transplant. All receptors come from a male patient aged 2-15 years who had a stem cell transplant for acute lymphoblastic leukemia, so the T cells may come from the graft donor. The CDR3 runs from the conserved cysteine through the conserved F or W.

j_call v_call cdr3_aa
TRBJ2-3 TRBV11-2 CASSLRRGTTDTQYF
TRBJ2-1 TRBV24-1 CATSDFTGNEQFF
TRBJ2-7 TRBV2 CASIAGSEQYF
TRBJ2-7 TRBV4-2 CASSLGQIRGEQYF
TRBJ2-7 TRBV25-1 CASSGSLPSGEQYF
TRBJ1-6 TRBV20-1 CSARAQSNSPLHF
TRBJ1-2 TRBV20-1 CSARDLLGSNGYTF
TRBJ1-2 TRBV10-3 CAISVPSPLYGYTF
TRBJ2-5 TRBV3-1 CASSPGTSGGAWETQYF
TRBJ2-1 TRBV20-1 CSARELAWYSGEQFF
TRBJ2-7 TRBV20-1 CSASFQDRPTNGIYEQYF
TRBJ2-7 TRBV6-1 CASSSGTAIYEQYF
TRBJ2-2 TRBV19 CASSMPRRKVTGELFF
TRBJ1-1 TRBV9 CASSIHGGGTEAFF
TRBJ2-7 TRBV20-1 CSARDRGGEQYF
TRBJ2-3 TRBV24-1 CATSDLRREGTDTQYF
TRBJ1-1 TRBV30 CAWSGENTEAFF
TRBJ1-2 TRBV20-1 CSALQPGTGSYGYTF
TRBJ2-2 TRBV11-1 CASSVLAGELFF
TRBJ2-3 TRBV11-3 CASSRAGGTQYF
TRBJ2-3 TRBV27 CASRKGTDTQYF
TRBJ2-7 TRBV6-5 CASSYSLLRVTYEQYF
TRBJ1-2 TRBV4-3 CASSRIQGAHYGYTF